This record concerns one TCR beta chain sequence. The sample comes from a study of blood T cell repertoires in COVID-19. In the study overall: The United States, Italy and Spain supplied acute and convalescent COVID-19 samples.

The CDR3 is made up of 13 amino acids. Germline V CDR1 and CDR2: KGHSH, LQKENI. Trimming at V came to 0 bases and at J to 13 bases, leaving 4 bases not matched to a gene. Original analysis: Reference gene primer amplification in the assay estimated nucleated cell counts. Using immunoSEQ multiplex PCR, the repertoire was profiled, and TCRdb retains in-frame clones only, with some absent. The V and J calls and clone size come from that table; D and trimming were worked out from the DNA. The sample consists of 130,000 to 150,000 clones, approximately 80% of them appearing once. The chain joins TRBV18 to TRBJ1-2, with 11 bases fitting TRBD1. Sequencing was carried out using peripheral blood. This clonotype originated in a human donor in a cohort sampled during active COVID-19. The CDR3 DNA reads TGTGCCAGCTCACCACCCTCGGGACAGGGGGGCACCTTC. Encoded protein: CASSPPSGQGGTF.